The 10 T cell receptor beta chains listed next were all sequenced from one sample in a study of cytomegalovirus exposure and HLA in healthy donors. The assay was immunoSEQ multiplex PCR, and TCRdb's table has in-frame clones only and misses some. The sample holds roughly 50,000 clones, roughly 90% seen once. Sequenced: PBMCs. The receptors shown here come from a man aged 18-30 years in good health and CMV-seronegative.

This chain connects TRBV19 to TRBJ2-2, with TRBD2 matching 7 bases. Germline CDR1 reads LNHDA; CDR2 reads SQIVND (reference sequence). CDR3 length: 15 residues. With V trimmed by 6 bases and J by 1 base, 5 bases remained unmatched. CDR3 in amino acids: CASRPPGGNTGELFF. For the CDR3, the DNA is TGTGCCAGTAGGCCTCCGGGAGGGAACACCGGGGAGCTGTTTTTT.

A single count supports this clone. The gene calls are TRBV7-9 and TRBJ2-3; 9 nucleotides agree with TRBD1. V lost 3 bases to trimming and J lost 4 bases; unmatched junction nucleotides: 8. The germline gives CDR1 SEHNR, CDR2 FQNEAQ (reference sequence). The CDR3 runs to 16 residues. The CDR3 loop reads CASSLGGQGASDTQYF. CDR3 DNA: TGTGCCAGCAGCTTGGGGGGACAGGGAGCTTCAGATACGCAGTATTTT.

The rearrangement uses TRBV6-5 and TRBJ2-7; TRBD2 is a possible D gene (6 bases). With 5 bases removed from V and 0 bases from J, the gap between germline ends came to 11 bases. The germline gives CDR1 MNHEY, CDR2 SVGAGI. The CDR3 sequence is 14 residues long. CDR3 sequence: CASSRTSTSYEQYF. CDR3 bases: TGTGCCAGCAGTAGAACTAGCACCTCCTACGAGCAGTACTTC.

V is TRBV5-4 and J is TRBJ2-2; 13 bases are a match to TRBD2. This CDR3 has 17 residues. After removal of 5 bases from V and 0 bases from J, the junction contained 4 bases not matched to a gene. Germline CDR1 is SGHNT and CDR2 is YYREEE (reference sequence). The CDR3 DNA follows: TGTGCCAGCAGGCCGACTAGCGGGAGGACGAACACCGGGGAGCTGTTTTTT. Its translation: CASRPTSGRTNTGELFF.

V gene TRBV6-1 combines with J gene TRBJ2-1; D gene uncertain. Deletions cut 6 bases from V and 6 bases from J, with 9 bases between. The CDR3 has 12 residues. Per germline, CDR1 MNHNS and CDR2 SASEGT. DNA of the CDR3: TGTGCCAGCAGCCGAAAACTCAATGAGCAGTTCTTC. Its protein product is CASSRKLNEQFF.

The V and J genes are TRBV5-1 and TRBJ2-1; 7 bases align to TRBD2. CDR3 size: 15 residues. After removal of 0 bases from V and 9 bases from J, the junction contained 9 bases not matched to a gene. The V gene's germline CDR1 is SGHRS and CDR2 YFSETQ. The CDR3 region is CASSLALSGGGEQFF. The CDR3 DNA sequence: TGCGCCAGCAGCTTGGCCCTCTCGGGAGGCGGTGAGCAGTTCTTC.

The CDR3 coding sequence is TGTGCCAGCGACGACCAGGGCGATGGCTACACCTTC. It specifies CASDDQGDGYTF. The rearrangement joins TRBV9 to TRBJ1-2, with D perhaps matching TRBD1 (5 bases). Trimming stripped 7 bases from V and 6 bases from J, with 13 bases between. Germline V gene data show CDR1 as SGDLS and CDR2 as YYNGEE. This CDR3 is 12 amino acids long.

V usage is TRBV29-1 and J usage is TRBJ2-7; D may be TRBD2 (6 bases). V was cut by 4 bases and J by 0 bases, with 10 bases left in between. CDR3 length: 13 amino acids. Germline V gene data show CDR1 as SQVTM and CDR2 as ANQGSEA. As DNA, the CDR3 is TGCAGCGTTGTGGTAGCGGACTCCTACGAGCAGTACTTC. Translating it yields CSVVVADSYEQYF.

In its sample, this clone was seen a few times. This sequence joins TRBV30 and TRBJ1-3; tentative D call: TRBD1 (6 bases). V lost 4 bases and J lost 6, with 13 bases in between. CDR1 is GTSNPN and CDR2 is SVGIG in the germline V gene (reference sequence). This CDR3 comprises 13 residues. The CDR3 loop reads CAWKGHKTNTIYF. The CDR3 coding sequence is TGTGCCTGGAAGGGACATAAAACAAACACCATATATTTT. The complete variable domain, with remaining parts taken from reference TRBV30 and TRBJ1-3, reads SQTIHQWPATLVQPVGSPLSLECTVEGTSNPNLYWYRQAAGRGLQLLFYSVGIGQISSEVPQNLSASRPQDRQFILSSKKLLLSDSGFYLCAWKGHKTNTIYFGEGSWLTVV.

This sequence joins TRBV5-1 and TRBJ2-3; D may be TRBD1 (6 bases). Deletions cut 0 bases from V and 2 bases from J, with 7 bases between. CDR3 length equals 14 residues. Germline lookup yields CDR1 SGHRS and CDR2 YFSETQ. The CDR3 coding sequence is TGCGCCAGCAGCTTGGGGGACATCACAGATACGCAGTATTTT. It codes for CASSLGDITDTQYF.